Below, 14 T cell receptor beta chains from the same sample are listed, as sequenced in a study of T cells in Graves' hyperthyroidism and ophthalmopathy. There were TCR beta CDR3 regions amplified from RNA transcripts. HTBI primers were employed in a first-round RT-PCR of the TCR CDR3. TCRdb reanalysed the multiplex PCR reads using MiXCR and keeps one entry per CDR3 protein. The data contain fewer than 350,000 distinct CDR3 sequences, roughly 20% of them singletons. Sequencing was carried out using blood. The receptor source for this set is a woman aged 45-60 years with Graves' hyperthyroidism.

Ten or more counts support this clonotype. This chain joins TRBV7-9 and TRBJ1-6, with D perhaps matching TRBD1 (6 bases). The CDR3 is 16 amino acids. Germline loops: CDR1 SEHNR, CDR2 FQNEAQ (reference sequence). The V and J ends lost 2 bases and 8 bases respectively, with 16 bases between them. As DNA, the CDR3 is TGTGCCAGCAGCTTATTACGGGGACACGAAGATTCACCCCTCCACTTT. The encoded protein is CASSLLRGHEDSPLHF.

The gene calls are TRBV20-1 and TRBJ2-2; the D is unclear. This CDR3 has 15 amino acids. Germline loops: CDR1 DFQATT, CDR2 SNEGSKA (reference sequence). The ends were cut back, 0 bases at V and 6 bases at J, with 14 bases in the middle. CDR3 nucleotide sequence: TGCAGTGCTAGAGACACTCGGGCTATCTCCGGGGAGCTGTTTTTT. Its translation: CSARDTRAISGELFF.

This clonotype showed up just a few times. The genes are TRBV30 and TRBJ2-1, with TRBD1 identical over 9 bases. Germline V CDR1 and CDR2: GTSNPN, SVGIG (reference sequence). V shed 2 bases, J shed 8 bases, and the junction held 13 bases outside the gene matches. The CDR3 is 16 amino acids. The CDR3 DNA follows: TGTGCCTGGAGTCCTGGAGGACAGGGGCAGTTCGATGAGCAGTTCTTC. As protein: CAWSPGGQGQFDEQFF.

The V and J genes are TRBV27 and TRBJ1-2; D is unresolved. Germline V gene lookup returns CDR1 MNHEY and CDR2 SMNVEV (reference sequence). Trimming removed 7 bases from V and 8 bases from J, with 23 bases in between. The length of the CDR3 is 15 residues. The CDR3 region has the DNA TGTGCCAGCACTCATTACACGGGGAAGCCAAGCGGCTACACCTTC. Translation gives CASTHYTGKPSGYTF.

This clonotype occurred many times. V usage is TRBV7-8 and J usage is TRBJ1-2, with 9 bases lining up with TRBD1. Germline loops: CDR1 SGHVS, CDR2 FQNEAQ. This CDR3 contains 15 residues. Unmatched junction bases numbered 3, after V lost 2 bases and J lost 2 bases. CDR3 nucleotide sequence: TGTGCCAGCAGCTTATCGACAGGGGGGAACTATGGCTACACCTTC. This translates into CASSLSTGGNYGYTF.

This clonotype appeared a few times. The genes are TRBV7-9 and TRBJ2-2; possible D gene TRBD1, 6 bases. The CDR3 totals 16 residues. The V gene lost 5 bases and the J gene lost 3 bases, with 16 bases spanning the gap. Germline-derived CDR1 and CDR2 are SEHNR and FQNEAQ (reference sequence). CDR3 sequence reads: CASSRTRTGHTGELFF. Here the CDR3 DNA reads TGTGCCAGCAGCCGTACTCGCACAGGGCACACCGGGGAGCTGTTTTTT.

The chain links TRBV12-3 or TRBV12-4 to TRBJ2-2, with 9 bases lining up with TRBD1. The CDR3 runs 16 residues. Unmatched junction bases numbered 7, after V lost 3 bases and J lost 5 bases. CDR3 sequence (DNA): TGTGCCAGCAGTTTGGGGGACAGGGTATCAACCGGGGAGCTGTTTTTT. As protein: CASSLGDRVSTGELFF.

This chain connects TRBV7-6 to TRBJ2-5; TRBD2 agrees at 8 bases. V lost 2 bases to trimming and J lost 5 bases; unmatched junction nucleotides: 4. This CDR3 contains 14 residues. The germline gives CDR1 SGHVS, CDR2 FNYEAQ. CDR3 nucleotides: TGTGCCAGCAGCTTATCTCCGGGAGGGGAGACCCAGTACTTC. Translating it yields CASSLSPGGETQYF.

This clonotype was detected a few times. The V gene is TRBV6-2 or TRBV6-3, the J gene TRBJ2-7; D is perhaps TRBD1 or TRBD2 (5 bases each). The V gene lost 2 bases and the J gene lost 0 bases, with 8 bases spanning the gap. The CDR3 length is 14 residues. Germline lookup yields CDR1 MNHEY and CDR2 SVGEGT. CDR3 in amino acids: CASSYRDASYEQYF. Here the CDR3 DNA reads TGTGCCAGCAGTTACCGGGACGCCTCCTACGAGCAGTACTTC.

This clonotype was observed a few times. The J gene is TRBJ2-7, the V gene TRBV14; D not resolved. Trimming took off 1 base at V and 6 bases at J, with 16 bases between the two ends. The germline V gene encodes CDR1 SGHDN and CDR2 FVKESK. The CDR3 loop spans 15 amino acids. The DNA of the CDR3 is TGTGCCAGCAGCCAAGGATTCGGTAGGATCGGCGAGCAGTACTTC. Protein sequence: CASSQGFGRIGEQYF.

This clonotype was seen repeatedly, ten times or more. The chain carries TRBV2 and TRBJ2-7; 8 nucleotides agree with TRBD1. This CDR3 contains 15 residues. V was pared by 11 bases and J by 2 bases, with 14 bases of the junction left unmatched. CDR1 and CDR2 from the germline V gene are SNHLY and FYNNEI. CDR3 region: CAVRKRDRTTYEQYF. CDR3 sequence (DNA): TGTGCCGTACGAAAGAGGGACAGGACTACCTACGAGCAGTACTTC.

This clonotype was observed at least ten times. This chain joins TRBV7-2 and TRBJ1-5; no definite D call. This CDR3 comprises 13 residues. The V and J ends lost 5 bases and 5 bases respectively, with 10 bases between them. The V gene's germline CDR1 is SGHTA and CDR2 FQGNSA. The CDR3 is CASSPDLYQPQHF. In DNA form, the CDR3 reads TGTGCCAGCAGCCCCGACCTTTATCAGCCCCAGCATTTT. Filled out from reference TRBV7-2 and TRBJ1-5, the complete variable domain reads GAGVSQSPSNKVTEKGKDVELRCDPISGHTALYWYRQSLGQGLEFLIYFQGNSAPDKSGLPSDRFSAERTGGSVSTLTIQRTQQEDSAVYLCASSPDLYQPQHFGDGTRLSIL.

This clonotype was counted ten times or more. The gene calls are TRBV7-9 and TRBJ2-1; D is perhaps TRBD2 (6 bases). The CDR3 sequence is 14 residues long. Trimming stripped 5 bases from V and 5 bases from J, with 13 bases between. Germline CDR1 SEHNR, CDR2 FQNEAQ (reference sequence). The DNA for the CDR3 is TGTGCCAGCAGCCCCCCGGGGGTCGACAATGAGCAGTTCTTC. This encodes CASSPPGVDNEQFF.

This clonotype showed up just a few times. The V gene is TRBV11-2, the J gene TRBJ2-7; possible D gene TRBD2, 5 bases. The germline V and J ends were trimmed by 0 bases and 4 bases, with 16 bases remaining between them. This CDR3 comprises 16 residues. The germline V gene encodes CDR1 SGHAT and CDR2 FQNNGV. This CDR3 is CASSLDLDGKWYEQYF. The DNA for the CDR3 is TGTGCCAGCAGCTTAGATCTCGACGGGAAGTGGTACGAGCAGTACTTC.